These 15 T cell receptor beta chains originate from one sample sequenced in a study of blood T cell repertoires in COVID-19. Clones were read by immunoSEQ multiplex PCR, and TCRdb kept only the in-frame ones, dropping some. The sample holds 60,000 to 65,000 clones, around nine tenths seen once. The sequenced material came from peripheral blood. All receptors derive from a woman aged 80 or older with active COVID-19.

The chain's CDR3 is CASSLSGGNQETQYF. In DNA form, the CDR3 reads TGTGCCAGCAGCTTAAGCGGGGGGAACCAAGAGACCCAGTACTTC. The V call is TRBV7-2, the J call TRBJ2-5; 9 bases map to TRBD2. The CDR3 spans 15 residues. Germline CDR1 SGHTA, CDR2 FQGNSA. The J segment lost 0 bases and the V segment lost 2 bases, leaving 1 base of the junction unmatched.

The V gene is TRBV10-1, the J gene TRBJ2-3; no reliable D call. CDR1 is WNHNN and CDR2 is SYGVQD in the germline V gene (reference sequence). V dropped 0 bases and J dropped 2 bases, with 3 bases sitting between them. The CDR3 has 13 residues. Here the CDR3 DNA reads TGCGCCAGCAGTGAGTCGTACACAGATACGCAGTATTTT. Protein product: CASSESYTDTQYF.

This chain joins TRBV19 and TRBJ1-2, with D unclear. Trimming cost V 3 bases and J 3 bases, with 11 bases left between them. The CDR3 totals 14 residues. Germline lookup yields CDR1 LNHDA and CDR2 SQIVND (reference sequence). Here the CDR3 DNA reads TGTGCCAGTAGTATCGACCCTCGGGACTATGGCTACACCTTC. Its translation: CASSIDPRDYGYTF.

This clone was detected only a few times. V gene TRBV28 combines with J gene TRBJ2-7; perhaps TRBD1 as D (5 bases). From germline, CDR1 is MDHEN and CDR2 SYDVKM. V shed 7 bases and J shed 8 bases, with 12 bases lying between them. The CDR3 runs to 11 residues. The CDR3 protein is CASIDSSKQYV. The CDR3 coding sequence is TGTGCCAGCATAGACAGCTCTAAGCAGTACGTC.

The chain joins TRBV5-4 to TRBJ2-1; the match to TRBD2 covers 10 bases. V dropped 0 bases and J dropped 5; count of bases not matched to a gene: 8. Germline lookup yields CDR1 SGHNT and CDR2 YYREEE (reference sequence). CDR3 length: 17 amino acids. The CDR3 spells CASSLALWTSGNNEQFF. The CDR3 DNA reads as TGTGCCAGCAGCTTGGCCCTTTGGACTAGCGGAAACAATGAGCAGTTCTTC. Based on the CDR3 plus reference TRBV5-4 and TRBJ2-1, the full variable domain is ETGVTQSPTHLIKTRGQQVTLRCSSQSGHNTVSWYQQALGQGPQFIFQYYREEENGRGNFPPRFSGLQFPNYSSELNVNALELDDSALYLCASSLALWTSGNNEQFFGPGTRLTVL.

The rearrangement uses TRBV5-1 and TRBJ1-1; a weak D match, TRBD1 (6 bases). CDR3 length: 16 residues. V was clipped by 2 bases and J by 0 bases, with 14 bases between them. Germline CDR1 and CDR2: SGHRS and YFSETQ. The CDR3 DNA reads as TGCGCCAGCAGCTTAAGAGCGGACAGCCTGAACACTGAAGCTTTCTTT. Its protein is CASSLRADSLNTEAFF.

This chain joins TRBV10-3 and TRBJ2-3; D gene unclear. The V end was cut by 11 bases, the J end by 2 bases, with 17 bases between. Germline CDR1 ENHRY, CDR2 SYGVKD. The CDR3 sequence is 14 residues long. For the CDR3, the DNA is TGTGCCTCCAAGAACGCGCCAAACACAGATACGCAGTATTTT. Translation gives CASKNAPNTDTQYF.

CDR3 loop: CASSGRDRDYEQYF. The CDR3 DNA sequence: TGCGCCAGCAGTGGCCGGGACAGGGACTACGAGCAGTACTTC. The V and J genes are TRBV10-2 and TRBJ2-7; 9 nucleotides align to TRBD1. Germline CDR1 reads WSHSY; CDR2 reads SAAADI. V gave up 4 bases and J gave up 3 bases; unmatched junction bases: 4. The length of the CDR3 is 14 residues.

CDR3 residues: CASSIGQGYEQYF. DNA of the CDR3: TGTGCCAGTAGTATCGGACAGGGTTACGAGCAGTACTTC. The gene calls are TRBV19 and TRBJ2-7; 8 nucleotides agree with TRBD1. Germline V lookup: CDR1 LNHDA, CDR2 SQIVND (reference sequence). The V segment lost 3 bases and the J segment 4 bases; nucleotides outside the gene matches: 2. This CDR3 contains 13 residues.

The genes are TRBV27 and TRBJ1-1; no definite D call. In germline, CDR1 is MNHEY, CDR2 SMNVEV (reference sequence). This CDR3 has 13 amino acids. V shed 7 bases and J shed 1 base, with 10 bases lying between them. This CDR3 is CASTPPGNTEAFF. In DNA form, the CDR3 reads TGTGCCAGCACCCCGCCCGGGAACACTGAAGCTTTCTTT.

This clone was observed a single time. The V gene is TRBV27, the J gene TRBJ2-7, with TRBD2 matching over 11 bases. The germline V gene encodes CDR1 MNHEY and CDR2 SMNVEV (reference sequence). This CDR3 has 15 amino acids. The junction had 9 bases not matched to a gene; V was cut back by 4 bases and J by 7 bases. For the CDR3, the DNA is TGTGCCAGCAGTTCCCTTAGCGGGAGGGCCAGAGAGCAGTACTTC. Translated, it gives CASSSLSGRAREQYF.

The chain combines TRBV2 with TRBJ1-2; 9 bases match TRBD1. The length of the CDR3 is 13 residues. Germline V gene data show CDR1 as SNHLY and CDR2 as FYNNEI. Trimming at V came to 6 bases and at J to 2 bases, leaving 1 base not matched to a gene. CDR3 residues: CASRTGGNYGYTF. The CDR3 nucleotides read TGTGCCAGCAGAACAGGGGGCAACTATGGCTACACCTTC.

The chain recombines TRBV24-1 with TRBJ2-5, with 10 bases that match TRBD1. CDR3 length equals 15 residues. Germline V gene data show CDR1 as KGHDR and CDR2 as SFDVKD. V was clipped by 0 bases and J by 4 bases; unmatched bases: 1. The CDR3 DNA is TGTGCCACCAGTGATTTGGGACAGGGGGGAGAGACCCAGTACTTC. It encodes CATSDLGQGGETQYF.

The chain employs TRBV5-4 and TRBJ1-6; 11 bases map to TRBD1. The germline V gene encodes CDR1 SGHNT and CDR2 YYREEE (reference sequence). J lost 7 bases, V lost 3 bases, and 3 bases had no gene match. This CDR3 has 15 amino acids. The CDR3 spells CASSWGTGGNSPLHF. The CDR3, as DNA: TGTGCCAGCAGCTGGGGGACAGGGGGGAATTCACCCCTCCACTTT.

This rearrangement joins TRBV4-1 to TRBJ1-5, with 7 bases identical to TRBD1. Germline loops: CDR1 MGHRA, CDR2 YSYEKL. V shed 0 bases, J shed 7 bases, and the junction held 6 bases outside the gene matches. The CDR3 length is 15 residues. In DNA, the CDR3 is TGCGCCAGCAGCCAAGAAGTTACAGGGGAACAGCCCCAGCATTTT. Translated, it gives CASSQEVTGEQPQHF.